These 17 T cell receptor beta chains came from one sample sequenced in a study of vaccination and CD4 T cells after COVID-19. Treatment defined: roughly nine-day PBMC culture with coronavirus spike peptide pools or control peptides (ViraFEST assay). Sequenced with the Oncomine TCR Beta short-read assay was DNA taken from cultured CD4+ T cells. TCRdb fed the PCR reads into MiXCR, producing one record per CDR3 protein. The sample lists 20,000 to 25,000 distinct CDR3 sequences, about 40% occurring once. No cognate antigen is known for these TCRs. Here the sequenced sample was CD4+ T cells from blood, cultured in vitro, taken before SARS-CoV-2 vaccination. The receptors come from a human donor who had recovered from COVID-19.

This sequence joins TRBV6-1 and TRBJ2-7; D is perhaps TRBD1 (6 bases). Per the germline V gene, CDR1 is MNHNS and CDR2 is SASEGT. V shed 9 bases and J shed 2 bases, with 23 bases lying between them. This CDR3 spans 16 amino acids. The CDR3 region has the DNA TGTGCCAGTCGGGTCTCCGGCGACAGGACGGCCTACGAGCAGTACTTC. The encoded protein is CASRVSGDRTAYEQYF.

This chain's CDR3 is CASSLATSPAEQYF. DNA for the CDR3: TGTGCCAGCAGCTTAGCCACCTCGCCGGCCGAGCAGTACTTC. The chain couples TRBV7-2 to TRBJ2-7; no clear D. V was cut by 0 bases and J by 6 bases, with 12 bases left in between. The germline gives CDR1 SGHTA, CDR2 FQGNSA. CDR3 size: 14 residues.

The rearrangement links TRBV12-3 or TRBV12-4 to TRBJ2-2, with unresolved D. Trimming took off 3 bases at V and 3 bases at J, with 8 bases between the two ends. The CDR3 extends over 14 amino acids. CDR3 in amino acids: CASSLTRDTGELFF. CDR3 bases: TGTGCCAGCAGTTTGACACGGGACACCGGGGAGCTGTTTTTT.

This clonotype was found a few times. The gene calls are TRBV5-4 and TRBJ2-1, with D perhaps assigned TRBD1 or TRBD2 (6 bases each). Germline V gives CDR1 SGHNT, CDR2 YYREEE (reference sequence). The germline V and J ends were trimmed by 3 bases and 5 bases, with 15 bases remaining between them. The CDR3 has 15 amino acids. The CDR3 region is CASSSFGGFHNEQFF. CDR3 DNA sequence: TGTGCCAGCAGCTCCTTCGGGGGCTTCCACAATGAGCAGTTCTTC.

This sequence joins TRBV20-1 and TRBJ2-3, with a weak D call TRBD1 (6 bases). Germline V CDR1 and CDR2: DFQATT, SNEGSKA (reference sequence). V dropped 5 bases and J dropped 2 bases, with 11 bases sitting between them. The CDR3 is made up of 13 amino acids. CDR3: CSALHRVTDTQYF. The CDR3, as DNA: TGCAGTGCTCTCCACAGGGTCACAGATACGCAGTATTTT.

This clonotype appeared a single time. The rearrangement joins TRBV12-3 or TRBV12-4 to TRBJ1-1; D possibly corresponds to TRBD1 (5 bases). The V end was cut by 2 bases, the J end by 5 bases, with 15 bases between. This CDR3 is 15 amino acids long. CDR3 sequence (DNA): TGTGCCAGCAGTTTACGGGGACTAAGCTTAACTGAAGCTTTCTTT. Protein product: CASSLRGLSLTEAFF.

This chain connects TRBV12-3 or TRBV12-4 to TRBJ2-3; no reliable D call. The germline V and J ends were trimmed by 4 bases and 4 bases, with 3 bases remaining between them. This CDR3 is built from 11 residues. The CDR3 sequence: CASSYADTQYF. The DNA for the CDR3 is TGTGCCAGCAGTTATGCAGATACGCAGTATTTT.

V gene TRBV19 combines with J gene TRBJ1-6; 10 positions agree with TRBD1. This CDR3 region has 15 residues. Germline CDR1 is LNHDA and CDR2 is SQIVND (reference sequence). Trimming cost V 5 bases and J 7 bases; bases outside gene matches: 5. CDR3 sequence (DNA): TGTGCCAGTAGTGTCCCGGGACAGGGGAATTCACCCCTCCACTTT. This translates into CASSVPGQGNSPLHF.

This clonotype was observed a single time. The chain employs TRBV7-2 and TRBJ2-7; 10 bases match TRBD2. Germline values: CDR1 SGHTA, CDR2 FQGNSA. V lost 4 bases, J lost 3 bases, and 3 bases stayed unmatched. CDR3 length: 14 amino acids. In DNA, the CDR3 is TGTGCCAGCAGCTCTAGCGGGAGTGTCTACGAGCAGTACTTC. This gives the protein CASSSSGSVYEQYF.

Remarks on this clonotype: The germline gene is not matched at one end of the junction; a read error may be the cause. As DNA, the CDR3 is TGTGCCAGCAGTGAAGACGTTGGCGGCTGGGGAGGCTACGCCTTC. This gives the protein CASSEDVGGWGGYAF. The chain employs TRBV25-1 and TRBJ1-2; no firm D call. CDR1 MGHDK and CDR2 SYGVNS come from the germline V gene. This CDR3 spans 15 amino acids.

CDR3 sequence: CASSFGQGASAFF. DNA of the CDR3: TGTGCCAGCAGTTTCGGGCAGGGGGCATCAGCTTTCTTT. V usage is TRBV27 and J usage is TRBJ1-1; the match to TRBD1 covers 8 bases. Germline values: CDR1 MNHEY, CDR2 SMNVEV (reference sequence). V was pared by 3 bases and J by 10 bases, with 7 bases of the junction left unmatched. The CDR3 has 13 residues.

This clonotype has more than one count but fewer than ten. The rearrangement links TRBV7-8 to TRBJ1-2; D is undetermined. This CDR3 spans 13 amino acids. CDR1 and CDR2 (germline): SGHVS, FQNEAQ. Trimming removed 5 bases from V and 4 bases from J, with 11 bases in between. The CDR3 loop reads CASSRMESYGYTF. CDR3 DNA: TGTGCCAGCAGCCGAATGGAGTCCTATGGCTACACCTTC. The full variable domain, its missing parts supplied by reference TRBV7-8 and TRBJ1-2, is GAGVSQSPRYKVAKRGQDVALRCDPISGHVSLFWYQQALGQGPEFLTYFQNEAQLDKSGLPSDRFFAERPEGSVSTLKIQRTQQEDSAVYLCASSRMESYGYTFGSGTRLTVV.

The chain carries TRBV4-1 and TRBJ1-2; 8 nucleotides align to TRBD1. In germline, CDR1 is MGHRA, CDR2 YSYEKL. This CDR3 contains 14 residues. The J segment lost 7 bases and the V segment lost 1 base, leaving 5 bases of the junction unmatched. Written as DNA, the CDR3 is TGCGCCAGCAGCCAAGTACTGACAGGGGCTGGCTACACCTTC. It translates to CASSQVLTGAGYTF.

The chain is built from TRBV19 and TRBJ2-6, with TRBD1 matching over 10 bases. This CDR3 is built from 18 residues. V lost 3 bases and J lost 4; bases outside the gene matches: 9. Looked up from germline, CDR1 is LNHDA and CDR2 is SQIVND (reference sequence). CDR3 bases: TGTGCCAGTAGTATGCTCGGGACAGGGGTGAGAGGGGCCAACGTCCTGACTTTC. Translation gives CASSMLGTGVRGANVLTF. Variable domain in full (rest from reference TRBV19 and TRBJ2-6): DGGITQSPKYLFRKEGQNVTLSCEQNLNHDAMYWYRQDPGQGLRLIYYSQIVNDFQKGDIAEGYSVSREKKESFPLTVTSAQKNPTAFYLCASSMLGTGVRGANVLTFGAGSRLTVL.

This clonotype has more than one count but fewer than ten. This chain links TRBV15 with TRBJ1-2; D might be TRBD1 (5 bases). The CDR3 consists of 16 residues. Germline V gene data show CDR1 as LNHNV and CDR2 as YYDKDF (reference sequence). Trimming stripped 3 bases from V and 3 bases from J, with 17 bases between. The CDR3 sequence: CATSSFWDGDHYGYTF. DNA for the CDR3: TGTGCCACCAGCAGTTTCTGGGACGGAGACCACTATGGCTACACCTTC.

This chain links TRBV20-1 with TRBJ2-7; no clear D gene. V was shortened by 1 base and J by 5 bases, with 3 bases between the two germline ends. CDR3 length equals 10 residues. Germline V gene lookup returns CDR1 DFQATT and CDR2 SNEGSKA (reference sequence). Here the CDR3 reads CSARGNEQYF. The CDR3 nucleotides read TGCAGTGCTAGAGGGAACGAGCAGTACTTC.

This chain uses TRBV5-6 with TRBJ1-1; 9 bases are a match to TRBD1. This CDR3 has 14 residues. The germline V gene has CDR1 SGHDT and CDR2 YYEEEE. J gave up 7 bases and V 0 bases, and 4 bases lay outside the gene matches. The CDR3 sequence is CASSLGTGAGEAFF. The CDR3 coding sequence is TGTGCCAGCAGCTTGGGGACAGGGGCGGGTGAAGCTTTCTTT. The whole variable domain, filled in from reference TRBV5-6 and TRBJ1-1, reads DAGVTQSPTHLIKTRGQQVTLRCSPKSGHDTVSWYQQALGQGPQFIFQYYEEEERQRGNFPDRFSGHQFPNYSSELNVNALLLGDSALYLCASSLGTGAGEAFFGQGTRLTVV.